Shown below are 10 T cell receptor beta chains from a single sample sequenced in a study of cytomegalovirus exposure and HLA in healthy donors. PCR amplification relied on 60 Vbeta primers (plus 13 Jbeta primers). Sequencing used immunoSEQ multiplex PCR; TCRdb keeps in-frame clones, though not all of them. Altogether some 98,000 clones are present, about 83% being singletons, with the ten largest covering approximately 3.7%. The source material was PBMCs. The receptors originated from a female donor in good health and CMV-seropositive.

V gene TRBV7-8 combines with J gene TRBJ1-3; TRBD1 is a possible D gene (5 bases). Trimming removed 5 bases at V and 0 bases at J, with 11 bases between. CDR1 and CDR2 from the germline V gene are SGHVS and FQNEAQ. CDR3 length: 15 residues. This CDR3 reads CASSQGLYSGNTIYF. The CDR3, as DNA: TGTGCCAGCAGCCAGGGTCTCTACTCTGGAAACACCATATATTTT.

The J gene is TRBJ2-7, the V gene TRBV7-9; D is possibly TRBD1 (5 bases). This CDR3 is 14 amino acids long. CDR1 and CDR2 (germline): SEHNR, FQNEAQ (reference sequence). V dropped 5 bases and J dropped 0 bases, with 11 bases sitting between them. CDR3 nucleotides: TGTGCCAGCAGCCGGCAGGGTAACTCCTACGAGCAGTACTTC. The encoded protein is CASSRQGNSYEQYF.

This chain uses TRBV6-5 with TRBJ1-2, with D unresolved. V was cut by 0 bases and J by 8 bases, with 19 bases left in between. In germline, CDR1 is MNHEY, CDR2 SVGAGI. The CDR3 is 16 residues long. The DNA of the CDR3 is TGTGCCAGCAGTTACTCGAACGCGGGTAGGCCCGACGGCTACACCTTC. Translating it yields CASSYSNAGRPDGYTF.

The gene calls are TRBV13 and TRBJ1-5; possible D gene TRBD1, 5 bases. The germline V gene encodes CDR1 PRHDT and CDR2 FYEKMQ (reference sequence). The CDR3 has 15 residues. V lost 0 bases and J lost 2, with 8 bases in between. DNA for the CDR3: TGTGCCAGCAGCTTAGGAGGGGAGGGCAATCAGCCCCAGCATTTT. This encodes CASSLGGEGNQPQHF.

The chain uses TRBV7-9 and TRBJ1-2; 8 bases align to TRBD1. This CDR3 has 14 residues. Germline lookup yields CDR1 SEHNR and CDR2 FQNEAQ (reference sequence). V gave up 4 bases and J gave up 8 bases; unmatched junction bases: 9. The CDR3 here is CASSSPDRVGGYTF. Here the CDR3 DNA reads TGTGCCAGCAGCTCCCCGGACAGGGTTGGCGGCTACACCTTC. Full variable domain (outside the CDR3, taken from reference TRBV7-9 and TRBJ1-2): DTGVSQNPRHKITKRGQNVTFRCDPISEHNRLYWYRQTLGQGPEFLTYFQNEAQLEKSRLLSDRFSAERPKGSFSTLEIQRTEQGDSAMYLCASSSPDRVGGYTFGSGTRLTVV.

The chain joins TRBV23-1 to TRBJ1-6; the match to TRBD1 covers 7 bases. TRBV23-1 is an ORF; its function is uncertain. With 6 bases clipped from V and 7 bases from J, the junction kept 9 bases outside the gene matches. The CDR3 sequence is 15 residues long. The CDR3 sequence is CASSPTGTVNSPLHF. In DNA, the CDR3 is TGCGCCAGCAGCCCTACCGGGACAGTAAATTCACCCCTCCACTTT.

This chain connects TRBV20-1 to TRBJ2-1; tentative D call: TRBD2 (5 bases). The V gene lost 4 bases and the J gene lost 7 bases, with 8 bases spanning the gap. CDR3 size: 11 residues. The germline gives CDR1 DFQATT, CDR2 SNEGSKA (reference sequence). CDR3: CSANPGNEQFF. CDR3 DNA sequence: TGCAGTGCTAATCCGGGGAATGAGCAGTTCTTC.

This clone appeared a few times. This chain connects TRBV27 to TRBJ2-1; 11 positions match TRBD2. The V gene end was trimmed by 4 bases and the J gene end by 6 bases; junction bases not matched to a gene: 5. Germline-derived CDR1 and CDR2 are MNHEY and SMNVEV (reference sequence). The CDR3 is 15 amino acids. CDR3 bases: TGTGCCAGCAGTTCCGGACTAGCGGGTGGCAATGAGCAGTTCTTC. Translating gives CASSSGLAGGNEQFF.

CDR3 loop: CASRRTGGEGEAFF. The CDR3 nucleotides read TGTGCCAGCAGGCGAACAGGGGGCGAGGGTGAAGCTTTCTTT. The chain combines TRBV5-6 with TRBJ1-1; 9 nucleotides line up with TRBD1. The CDR3 loop spans 14 amino acids. V lost 5 bases to trimming and J lost 7 bases; unmatched junction nucleotides: 9. Per the germline V gene, CDR1 is SGHDT and CDR2 is YYEEEE. Based on the CDR3 plus reference TRBV5-6 and TRBJ1-1, the full variable domain is DAGVTQSPTHLIKTRGQQVTLRCSPKSGHDTVSWYQQALGQGPQFIFQYYEEEERQRGNFPDRFSGHQFPNYSSELNVNALLLGDSALYLCASRRTGGEGEAFFGQGTRLTVV.

The chain couples TRBV14 to TRBJ2-3, with 8 bases identical to TRBD1. Per the germline V gene, CDR1 is SGHDN and CDR2 is FVKESK. The CDR3 totals 18 residues. J was trimmed by 0 bases and V by 0 bases; bases with no gene match: 8. CDR3 amino acids: CASSQDLPDRVSTDTQYF. As DNA, the CDR3 is TGTGCCAGCAGCCAAGATTTGCCGGACAGGGTGAGCACAGATACGCAGTATTTT.